This passage covers 16 T cell receptor beta chains from one sample sequenced in a study of T cell repertoires in ileal Crohn's disease (dated by TCRdb to about 2019). Library prep was done by the immunoSEQ multiplex PCR assay. The table was pulled from immuneACCESS by TCRdb, which kept in-frame rearrangements only. Such tables lose some clones; where checked, under half of the loss comes from unresolved V genes, and the rest has no known cause. The sample table contains over 3,000 clones; only one count was recorded for 60% to 80% of them. The top ten constitute under 30% of the sample. The label giving this sample's time point can be read as: neoterminal ileum biopsy at postoperative endoscopy, about 6 months after surgery. Sequences were obtained from ileal tissue. The receptors stem from an adult with Crohn's disease.

This clone was picked up a small number of times. V usage is TRBV6-5 and J usage is TRBJ2-7, with 10 positions matching TRBD1. The CDR3 is 15 amino acids. Germline CDR1 reads MNHEY; CDR2 reads SVGAGI. With V trimmed by 5 bases and J by 6 bases, 10 bases remained unmatched. The chain's CDR3 is CASSIRDRGVSEQYF. In DNA form, the CDR3 reads TGTGCCAGCAGTATACGGGACAGGGGAGTCTCCGAGCAGTACTTC.

The chain links TRBV30 to TRBJ2-7; D ambiguous. V lost 1 base and J lost 5, with 3 bases in between. Germline-derived CDR1 and CDR2 are GTSNPN and SVGIG (reference sequence). CDR3 size: 10 residues. CDR3: CAWSGHEQYF. The DNA of the CDR3 is TGTGCCTGGAGTGGGCACGAGCAGTACTTC.

This chain uses TRBV18 with TRBJ1-2; the D gene is possibly TRBD1 (6 bases). CDR3 length: 12 residues. Trimming took 5 bases from V and 4 from J, leaving 8 bases between them. The germline CDR1 and CDR2 sequences are KGHSH and LQKENI. CDR3 sequence: CASSGQSYGYTF. CDR3 DNA: TGTGCCAGCTCAGGACAGTCCTATGGCTACACCTTC.

The rearrangement uses TRBV6-1 and TRBJ2-7; perhaps TRBD2 as D (7 bases). V lost 6 bases, J lost 1 base, and 13 bases lay in between. CDR1 is MNHNS, CDR2 SASEGT, per germline. The CDR3 sequence is 14 residues long. CDR3 in DNA: TGTGCCAGCAGCCCCAGCGGGACATCCTACGAGCAGTACTTC. Residues: CASSPSGTSYEQYF.

This clone was detected only a few times. This sequence joins TRBV7-3 and TRBJ2-5; 8 nucleotides align to TRBD2. CDR1 and CDR2 (germline): SGHTA, FQGTGA. V lost 2 bases and J lost 1; bases outside the gene matches: 9. CDR3 length: 17 amino acids. The CDR3 protein is CASSLGSRTSGQETQYF. CDR3 nucleotide sequence: TGTGCCAGCAGCTTAGGATCGAGAACTAGCGGCCAAGAGACCCAGTACTTC.

The chain links TRBV7-2 to TRBJ2-2; 10 bases line up with TRBD1. Trimming took 4 bases from V and 4 from J; bases not matched to a gene: 9. Germline-derived CDR1 and CDR2 are SGHTA and FQGNSA. This CDR3 is 17 amino acids long. The CDR3 loop is CASSWFRDRGGTGELFF. The CDR3 DNA follows: TGTGCCAGCAGCTGGTTCCGGGACAGGGGAGGCACCGGGGAGCTGTTTTTT.

The chain couples TRBV5-1 to TRBJ2-7, with unresolved D. Trimming cost V 5 bases and J 2 bases, with 5 bases left between them. Germline CDR1 is SGHRS and CDR2 is YFSETQ. This CDR3 has 11 amino acids. CDR3 nucleotide sequence: TGCGCCAGCAGGGGCCCCTACGAGCAGTACTTC. Protein product: CASRGPYEQYF. Supplemented by reference TRBV5-1 and TRBJ2-7, the full variable domain reads KAGVTQTPRYLIKTRGQQVTLSCSPISGHRSVSWYQQTPGQGLQFLFEYFSETQRNKGNFPGRFSGRQFSNSRSEMNVSTLELGDSALYLCASRGPYEQYFGPGTRLTVT.

This clone appeared a single time. The chain carries TRBV7-6 and TRBJ2-5, with a tentative D call TRBD2 (5 bases). Trimming removed 5 bases at V and 5 bases at J, with 12 bases between. Germline V CDR1 and CDR2: SGHVS, FNYEAQ. There are 13 residues in the CDR3. The CDR3 DNA reads TGTGCCAGCAGCAGGGAGTTTCAGGAGACCCAGTACTTC. It translates to CASSREFQETQYF. Looking up the rest from reference TRBV7-6 and TRBJ2-5 gives the full variable domain: GAGVSQSPRYKVTKRGQDVALRCDPISGHVSLYWYRQALGQGPEFLTYFNYEAQQDKSGLPNDRFSAERPEGSISTLTIQRTEQRDSAMYRCASSREFQETQYFGPGTRLLVL.

The rearrangement uses TRBV7-2 and TRBJ1-2, with D maybe TRBD1 (5 bases). The CDR3 sequence is 15 residues long. Germline CDR1 is SGHTA and CDR2 is FQGNSA. Trimming left V 6 bases short and J 2 bases short, with 16 bases between. CDR3 sequence: CASRSGAGKNYGYTF. In DNA form, the CDR3 reads TGTGCCAGCAGATCCGGGGCGGGGAAGAACTATGGCTACACCTTC.

The rearrangement links TRBV9 to TRBJ1-3; TRBD1 aligns across 7 bases. J gave up 0 bases and V 2 bases, and 2 bases lay outside the gene matches. The CDR3 has 15 residues. Germline CDR1 SGDLS, CDR2 YYNGEE. The CDR3 protein is CASSVGTDSGNTIYF. In DNA, the CDR3 is TGTGCCAGCAGCGTTGGGACAGACTCTGGAAACACCATATATTTT.

This clone was counted only a few times. The CDR3 here is CASSEAGLAYEQYF. DNA of the CDR3: TGTGCCAGCAGTGAGGCGGGGCTAGCCTACGAGCAGTACTTC. This chain connects TRBV2 to TRBJ2-7, with a tentative D call TRBD2 (6 bases). This CDR3 has 14 amino acids. Trimming pared 3 bases from V and 2 bases from J, leaving 11 bases between. Germline lookup yields CDR1 SNHLY and CDR2 FYNNEI.

This clone was seen once. The V gene is TRBV10-2, the J gene TRBJ1-5; 10 bases agree with TRBD1. There are 15 residues in the CDR3. Germline V gives CDR1 WSHSY, CDR2 SAAADI. The junction had 2 bases not matched to a gene; V was cut back by 6 bases and J by 0 bases. The CDR3 sequence: CASSGTGVSNQPQHF. The DNA of the CDR3 is TGCGCCAGCAGCGGGACAGGGGTTAGCAATCAGCCCCAGCATTTT.

This chain connects TRBV5-4 to TRBJ2-7; no reliable D call. The CDR3 is made up of 13 amino acids. Germline values: CDR1 SGHNT, CDR2 YYREEE (reference sequence). V lost 0 bases, J lost 2 bases, and 6 bases lay in between. CDR3 coding DNA: TGTGCCAGCAGCTTGGACAGAGCCTACGAGCAGTACTTC. Protein: CASSLDRAYEQYF.

This clone showed up just a few times. The J gene is TRBJ1-1, the V gene TRBV14; no reliable D call. The CDR3 runs 17 residues. Germline CDR1 reads SGHDN; CDR2 reads FVKESK. V lost 0 bases to trimming and J lost 6 bases, with 20 bases between them. Written as DNA, the CDR3 is TGTGCCAGCAGCCAAGATCTCCCAAGTGGACCCGGGGCTGAAGCTTTCTTT. It is translated as CASSQDLPSGPGAEAFF.

This clone was counted a single time. The chain recombines TRBV5-4 with TRBJ1-2, with TRBD1 matching 7 bases. V lost 4 bases to trimming and J lost 2 bases; unmatched junction nucleotides: 2. The germline V gene has CDR1 SGHNT and CDR2 YYREEE (reference sequence). CDR3 size: 13 residues. The CDR3 region is CASSPGQNYGYTF. The CDR3 bases are TGTGCCAGCAGCCCGGGACAGAACTATGGCTACACCTTC. Full variable domain (remainder filled in from reference TRBV5-4 and TRBJ1-2): ETGVTQSPTHLIKTRGQQVTLRCSSQSGHNTVSWYQQALGQGPQFIFQYYREEENGRGNFPPRFSGLQFPNYSSELNVNALELDDSALYLCASSPGQNYGYTFGSGTRLTVV.

V is TRBV29-1 and J is TRBJ2-1, with D possibly being TRBD2 (5 bases). Germline V CDR1 and CDR2: SQVTM, ANQGSEA. V was shortened by 6 bases and J by 1 base, with 16 bases between the two germline ends. The CDR3 runs to 15 residues. The CDR3 coding sequence is TGCAGCGTCCGGCTCGGGGTGACTTCCTACAATGAGCAGTTCTTC. It yields the protein CSVRLGVTSYNEQFF.